This T cell receptor (beta chain) was sequenced in a study of cytomegalovirus exposure and HLA in healthy donors (dated by TCRdb to 2016 to 2017). Broadly, across the study: In an earlier analysis of about 560 of the donors, less than 350 Gb of sequence data and just under 120 million unique TCR beta sequences from about 179 million T cells were reported. The genetic ancestry cluster associated with self-reported Caucasian donors included 65% to 90% of the 350 to 500 genotyped donors. An earlier analysis of some 600 of the donors applied high-throughput TCR beta sequencing to assess whether each TCR beta V gene segment acted as functional or pseudogenic. Among a few hundred genotyped donors of the cohort, an average of approximately 240,000 unique TCR beta nucleotide sequences were sequenced per donor, roughly 18% of them non-productive. An early release that covered about 600 HLA-typed donors contained approximately 300 gigabases of sequencing data and roughly 84 million unique TCR sequences. The number of donors typed differed by locus, with roughly 620-630 for A, B, C, DRB1 and DQB1, around 560 for DQA1, over 600 for DPA1, and 472 for DPB1. The later analysis used no new phenotypic data to find candidate immune exposures, relying instead on TCR beta sequences and their occurrence across donors. A later genetic analysis took genome-wide SNP genotypes for about three fifths of the roughly 700 donors and used that subset as a discovery cohort. A few DR-DQ haplotypes were treated as single units for association and clustering because of strong linkage in the cohort. The aim of the study was to test whether cataloging public T cell receptors could identify signatures of past pathogen exposure. The study used immunosequencing to profile the T cell repertoires of several hundred subjects and linked those repertoires to cytomegalovirus serostatus. A later analysis re-examined previously published TCR beta repertoires from around 670 donors and added high-resolution HLA genotyping to investigate patterns of TCR occurrence. High-throughput TCR immunosequencing, statistical association of individual TCRs with disease status, and machine learning were combined to predict cytomegalovirus infection status. All discovery cohort repertoires had been generated on a single sequencing platform. Donor age, sex, ethnicity and CMV serostatus were collected together with the repertoire data. HLA typing covered class I and class II loci at four-digit resolution. A separate validation cohort of some 130 different subjects was used in addition to the approximately 700-subject first cohort.

Results the study describes overall, beyond this receptor: In a later genetic analysis, a missense DCLRE1C variant was associated with V-gene and J-gene trimming of TCR beta chains, and the association was replicated in an independent cohort. A later analysis associated about 16,000 TCR beta sequences with specific HLA alleles at a false discovery rate of 0.05. Presence/absence analyses assumed roughly uniform sequencing depth across donors, an assumption that may not hold. A later analysis found that TCR association rates varied across HLA loci, with DRB1 alleles showing the most associated TCRs and HLA-C alleles the fewest. The sequencing pipeline was judged likely to have produced a cluster of highly shared sequence variants as a technical artifact. Because HLA typing was unavailable for some donors at each locus, only the typed subset was used in association tests. The study gave a list of about 150 TCR beta chains associated with cytomegalovirus. A further reported finding was that TCR beta sequences accurately predicted the HLA-A and HLA-B alleles for most subjects in the first cohort. When HLA alleles, especially DR and DQ, strongly co-occurred, attributing TCR associations to individual alleles was difficult. Across donors, most TCR sequences were observed very rarely, whereas some public TCRs were present in many individuals. In this cohort, only TCR beta chains were sequenced, and detectable features were limited by the absence of alpha or paired-chain data. The authors suggested that the approach could potentially be generalized to other disease states and immunological phenotypes. Some IMGT-functional V segments, including TRBV6-2 and TRBV6-3, could not be told apart with the 87-base-pair reads, so those segments were excluded. The classifier was reported to diagnose cytomegalovirus status with high specificity and sensitivity in both the original and validation cohorts. An earlier analysis of approximately 540 of the donors showed that most TCR beta V segments appeared in productive rearrangements either about 87% or about 30% of the time, which broadly matched IMGT annotations. The only immune exposure information available for the cohort was CMV serostatus. According to a later genetic analysis, donors in an Asian-associated ancestry cluster had fewer N-insertions in productive TCRs than the approximately 670-donor mean. Several of the top co-occurrence clusters appeared to be linked to parvovirus B19, influenza, CMV and Epstein-Barr virus, according to a later analysis. Linkage disequilibrium might explain the correlated functional status among segregating V segments, but an unknown experimental factor could not be ruled out. A few of the identified cytomegalovirus-associated TCR beta chains were confirmed in vitro to be specific for cytomegalovirus antigens. In a later analysis, most CMV-associated TCR beta chains were found to appear HLA-restricted, with HLA associations seemingly driven largely by CMV exposure. Because counts were too low, about 18 rarely observed V segments, including chromosome 9 orphons, were excluded from the earlier analysis of several hundred of the donors. In a later analysis, HLA-associated TCR beta chains showed more clonal expansion and lower generation probabilities than non-associated chains that were equally common.

With regard to this clone: Which antigen it targets is not known. No base quality information exists; no much larger clone differs at one position.

The cohort consisted of 650 to 700 healthy bone marrow donors. At the time of sampling, every cohort member was nominally healthy, though immune exposures that went unrecorded were likely present. The donor was CMV seronegative and was included in the group of several hundred seronegative cohort members. Every donor gave a peripheral blood sample, and the peripheral blood mononuclear cells from that sample were used for TCR beta sequencing. The Qiagen DNeasy Blood Extraction Kit was used to extract genomic DNA from the blood cell samples. The CDR3 starts with the cysteine, ends with the phenylalanine, and has 16 residues. Only CDR3 DNA is held: 48 bases, read in frame from base 1. Based on the germline V gene (reference sequence), the CDR1 and CDR2 sequences are SGHAT and FQDESV. Trimming takes 5 bases off V and 0 bases off J; junction bases not matched to a gene: 5. Libraries came from the immunoSEQ multiplex PCR assay. The multiplex PCR relied on a mix of 60 forward primers for TCR Vbeta segments and 13 reverse primers for TCR Jbeta segments. A multiplex PCR assay on genomic DNA amplified the CDR3 region of rearranged TCR beta genes. The amplified TCR beta libraries were sequenced on the Illumina HiSeq System as 87-base-pair reads. The paper's processing steps were these. A later analysis tallied about 77 million unique TCR beta chains across the 666 repertoires, and around 9.9 million of those chains were shared by two or more donors. A nearest-neighbor algorithm error-corrected the raw reads and collapsed the reads into unique sequences, merging closely related sequences to remove PCR and sequencing errors. CDR3 sequences were aligned to IMGT reference sequences to assign V, D and J gene segments. For a sequence to be retained, a match of at least six nucleotides was required to both a V gene segment and a J gene segment. A rearrangement was called productive if the CDR3 had no stop codons and remained in frame with V and J, and every other rearrangement was called non-productive. Following IMGT convention, CDR3 was defined as the stretch from the second conserved V-encoded cysteine to the conserved J-encoded phenylalanine. In an earlier analysis of around 600 of the donors, sequences lacking an unambiguous match to a single V gene segment were excluded. An earlier analysis of 587 of the donors classified V segments as functional when productive rearrangements were above 56.7% and as segregating when the standard deviation between donors was above 5%. A statistical classification framework was developed to diagnose cytomegalovirus status using the catalog of TCR beta chain sequences. In a later analysis, TCR nucleotide sequences were compared against IMGT/GENE-DB human TR gene sequences so that V and J genes could be assigned. In a later analysis, CDR3 sequences and most-parsimonious VDJ recombination scenarios were assigned using the TCRdist pipeline. In a later analysis, each TCR beta chain was defined by its CDR3 amino acid sequence together with its V-gene family, and reads without a unique V-gene family were excluded. To address suspected cross-contamination and a sequencing artifact, a later analysis removed approximately 600 highly shared, low-generation-probability nucleotide sequences. For each public chain, a later analysis derived a clonal expansion index from normalized ranks of inferred template counts within each repertoire. Generation probabilities in a later analysis came from a VDJ recombination model fitted to out-of-frame rearrangements, and those results were checked against IGoR. A later analysis scored TCR-TCR, TCR-HLA and TCR-CMV co-occurrence with hypergeometric tests, applying a repertoire-size bias correction to TCR pairs. To estimate false discovery rates, a later analysis permuted the HLA or CMV assignments 20 times. A later analysis grouped co-occurring TCRs with DBSCAN, adding TCRdist sequence similarity when clustering within HLA-allele-positive subsets. Repertoires with fewer than 30,000 or more than 120,000 public chains, plus five repertoires with anomalous nucleotide sharing, were excluded from co-occurrence clustering. Held by TCRdb, this immuneACCESS table contains in-frame sequences only and omits some clones. Under half of the omission traces to an unresolved V gene where checked; the cause of the rest is unknown. V and J calls and clone size come straight from that table; D and trimming were deduced from the DNA. For this sample there are fewer than 150,000 clones; roughly 70% appear just once. Around 4.1% of the sample goes to the ten largest clones.

The sequence is built from TRBV11-1 and TRBJ2-2; 8 nucleotides in the junction match TRBD1. The sample taken for sequencing was PBMCs. The sequence was collected from a woman in her forties in good health and CMV-seronegative. The CDR3 is CASSLRQGSNTGELFF. The nucleotides are TGTGCCAGCAGCCTTCGACAGGGGTCGAACACCGGGGAGCTGTTTTTT.